These T cell receptor beta chains were read from a single sample in a study of cytomegalovirus exposure and HLA in healthy donors. TCRdb's table, derived via immunoSEQ multiplex PCR, lists solely in-frame clones and lacks some. The data hold 60,000 to 80,000 clones, with approximately 75% observed a single time. Sample: PBMCs. Every receptor here comes from a woman in her twenties or thirties in good health and CMV-seronegative. CDR3s include the opening cysteine and the closing phenylalanine or tryptophan. The D gene is left open where the match is weak. Clone sizes are given selectively: once, few, many, or a class where the clone is expanded.

d_call: NA
cdr3_length: 14
v_call: TRBV19
clone_size: NA
j_call: TRBJ2-7
cdr3_nt: TGTGCCAGTAGTATGAGGGCATGGACCTACGAGCAGTACTTC
cdr3_aa: CASSMRAWTYEQYF

d_call: TRBD1
cdr3_length: 16
v_call: TRBV18
clone_size: NA
j_call: TRBJ2-5
cdr3_nt: TGTGCCAGCTCACCACGCGCGGGACAGGGTCGAGAGACCCAGTACTTC
cdr3_aa: CASSPRAGQGRETQYF

d_call: TRBD1
cdr3_length: 19
v_call: TRBV19
clone_size: NA
j_call: TRBJ1-6
cdr3_nt: TGTGCCAGTAGTATAGATGCGCTCCGGGACAGCGATTATAATTCACCCCTCCACTTT
cdr3_aa: CASSIDALRDSDYNSPLHF

d_call: NA
cdr3_length: 12
v_call: TRBV19
clone_size: NA
j_call: TRBJ1-1
cdr3_nt: TGTGCCAGTACTCTAGGGGGTACTGAAGCTTTCTTT
cdr3_aa: CASTLGGTEAFF

d_call: TRBD1
cdr3_length: 12
v_call: TRBV6-5
clone_size: NA
j_call: TRBJ1-2
cdr3_nt: TGTGCCAGCAGTTACCCGACAGGGGTACACACCTTC
cdr3_aa: CASSYPTGVHTF

d_call: NA
cdr3_length: 19
v_call: TRBV7-9
clone_size: NA
j_call: TRBJ2-1
cdr3_nt: TGTGCCAGCAGCCCAAGGACAGTAAAATCAGGCCCATACAGAAATGAGCAGTTCTTC
cdr3_aa: CASSPRTVKSGPYRNEQFF

d_call: TRBD1
cdr3_length: 16
v_call: TRBV10-3
clone_size: NA
j_call: TRBJ2-3
cdr3_nt: TGTGCCACAGGGACAGACATATTCTCTAGCACAGATACGCAGTATTTT
cdr3_aa: CATGTDIFSSTDTQYF

d_call: TRBD1
cdr3_length: 14
v_call: TRBV29-1
clone_size: NA
j_call: TRBJ1-5
cdr3_nt: TGCAGCGTGGCCGGGACAGGAATCAATCAGCCCCAGCATTTT
cdr3_aa: CSVAGTGINQPQHF

d_call: TRBD1
cdr3_length: 12
v_call: TRBV30
clone_size: once
j_call: TRBJ1-1
cdr3_nt: TGTGCCTTACAGGGGTTGAACACTGAAGCTTTCTTT
cdr3_aa: CALQGLNTEAFF

d_call: NA
cdr3_length: 14
v_call: TRBV7-9
clone_size: NA
j_call: TRBJ1-1
cdr3_nt: TGTGCCAGCAGCTTTTTGAGCCGGAACACTGAAGCTTTCTTT
cdr3_aa: CASSFLSRNTEAFF

d_call: NA
cdr3_length: 14
v_call: TRBV18
clone_size: NA
j_call: TRBJ2-3
cdr3_nt: TGTGCCAGCTCGAGGCGGGTTAGCACAGATACGCAGTATTTT
cdr3_aa: CASSRRVSTDTQYF

d_call: NA
cdr3_length: 16
v_call: TRBV19
clone_size: NA
j_call: TRBJ1-5
cdr3_nt: TGTGCCAGTAGTACGACGCGTGAGGGCAGCAATCAGCCCCAGCATTTT
cdr3_aa: CASSTTREGSNQPQHF

d_call: TRBD1
cdr3_length: 16
v_call: TRBV19
clone_size: NA
j_call: TRBJ1-1
cdr3_nt: TGTGCCAGTAGTATAGGGGGACAGGGTATGGGAAGGGAAGCTTTCTTT
cdr3_aa: CASSIGGQGMGREAFF

d_call: NA
cdr3_length: 17
v_call: TRBV21-1
clone_size: once
j_call: TRBJ2-5
cdr3_nt: TGTGCCAGCAGCAAAGCTTCCCCTCCTGCCGGGTCTGAGACCCAGTACTTC
cdr3_aa: CASSKASPPAGSETQYF

d_call: TRBD2
cdr3_length: 17
v_call: TRBV30
clone_size: once
j_call: TRBJ2-1
cdr3_nt: TGTGCCTGGACCCGGGGGACTAGCGGGAGGTCCTACAATGAGCAGTTCTTC
cdr3_aa: CAWTRGTSGRSYNEQFF

d_call: TRBD1
cdr3_length: 15
v_call: TRBV7-9
clone_size: NA
j_call: TRBJ2-2
cdr3_nt: TGTGCCAGCAGCCGGACAGGTCCTAACACCGGGGAGCTGTTTTTT
cdr3_aa: CASSRTGPNTGELFF

d_call: NA
cdr3_length: 16
v_call: TRBV27
clone_size: NA
j_call: TRBJ1-2
cdr3_nt: TGTGCCAGCAGCCCCTCCTCGACAGGAAGAATCTATGGCTACACCTTC
cdr3_aa: CASSPSSTGRIYGYTF

d_call: NA
cdr3_length: 16
v_call: TRBV7-3
clone_size: NA
j_call: TRBJ2-3
cdr3_nt: TGTGCCAGCAGCTTAAACGGCGGGAAGAGCACAGATACGCAGTATTTT
cdr3_aa: CASSLNGGKSTDTQYF

d_call: NA
cdr3_length: 15
v_call: TRBV19
clone_size: NA
j_call: TRBJ1-5
cdr3_nt: TGTGCCAGTAGTACCCCGGGACTGAACAATCAGCCCCAGCATTTT
cdr3_aa: CASSTPGLNNQPQHF

d_call: TRBD1
cdr3_length: 14
v_call: TRBV6-5
clone_size: few
j_call: TRBJ2-3
cdr3_nt: TGTGCCAGCAGTTTTCTGACAGGGGCAGATACGCAGTATTTT
cdr3_aa: CASSFLTGADTQYF

d_call: NA
cdr3_length: 13
v_call: TRBV11-2
clone_size: NA
j_call: TRBJ1-1
cdr3_nt: TGTGCCAGCAGCTTTTCCCAGAACACTGAAGCTTTCTTT
cdr3_aa: CASSFSQNTEAFF

d_call: NA
cdr3_length: 14
v_call: TRBV30
clone_size: NA
j_call: TRBJ2-1
cdr3_nt: TGTGCCTGGAGTTCTAGAGTCCCCTACAATGAGCAGTTCTTC
cdr3_aa: CAWSSRVPYNEQFF

d_call: NA
cdr3_length: 13
v_call: TRBV27
clone_size: NA
j_call: TRBJ1-2
cdr3_nt: TGTGCCAGCAGTTTAAGCCCGGACTATGGCTACACCTTC
cdr3_aa: CASSLSPDYGYTF

d_call: NA
cdr3_length: 16
v_call: TRBV19
clone_size: NA
j_call: TRBJ2-6
cdr3_nt: TGTGCCAGTAGCCAGGGACTTTTCTCTGGGGCCAACGTCCTGACTTTC
cdr3_aa: CASSQGLFSGANVLTF

d_call: TRBD2
cdr3_length: 15
v_call: TRBV27
clone_size: few
j_call: TRBJ2-5
cdr3_nt: TGTGCCAGCAGTTTAGGCGGGAGGGTCTTTGAGACCCAGTACTTC
cdr3_aa: CASSLGGRVFETQYF

d_call: NA
cdr3_length: 10
v_call: TRBV18
clone_size: NA
j_call: TRBJ2-7
cdr3_nt: TGTGCCAGCTCAAGGGGGGAGCAGTACTTC
cdr3_aa: CASSRGEQYF

d_call: TRBD2
cdr3_length: 16
v_call: TRBV11-3
clone_size: NA
j_call: TRBJ2-1
cdr3_nt: TGTGCCAGCAGCTTAGCGGATAGCGGGAGTACGGATGAGCAGTTCTTC
cdr3_aa: CASSLADSGSTDEQFF

d_call: NA
cdr3_length: 15
v_call: TRBV6-5
clone_size: few
j_call: TRBJ2-7
cdr3_nt: TGTGCCAGCAGTCGTAGAGGGGGACCACTATCCGGGCAGTACTTC
cdr3_aa: CASSRRGGPLSGQYF

d_call: NA
cdr3_length: 13
v_call: TRBV15
clone_size: NA
j_call: TRBJ2-3
cdr3_nt: TGTGCCACCAGCAGAGATCTGGAGTACACGCAGTATTTT
cdr3_aa: CATSRDLEYTQYF

d_call: TRBD2
cdr3_length: 14
v_call: TRBV6-1
clone_size: NA
j_call: TRBJ2-1
cdr3_nt: TGTGCCAGCAGGACGGGCGGGAGGTCTAATGAGCAGTTCTTC
cdr3_aa: CASRTGGRSNEQFF

d_call: NA
cdr3_length: 15
v_call: TRBV10-3
clone_size: NA
j_call: TRBJ1-1
cdr3_nt: TGTGCCATCAGTGATACCCAGGGTAGGAAGGTCGAAGCTTTCTTT
cdr3_aa: CAISDTQGRKVEAFF

d_call: TRBD1
cdr3_length: 16
v_call: TRBV12-5
clone_size: NA
j_call: TRBJ1-1
cdr3_nt: TGTGCTAGTGGTTTGGTAGCAGGGGGCATGAACACTGAAGCTTTCTTT
cdr3_aa: CASGLVAGGMNTEAFF

d_call: NA
cdr3_length: 14
v_call: TRBV11-2
clone_size: once
j_call: TRBJ2-6
cdr3_nt: TGTGCCAGCAGCTTAGACAGGGGAAGCAACGTCCTGACTTTC
cdr3_aa: CASSLDRGSNVLTF

d_call: NA
cdr3_length: 16
v_call: TRBV10-1
clone_size: once
j_call: TRBJ2-1
cdr3_nt: TGCGCCAGCAGTGAGTTTCTAGCGAGCTCCTACAATGAGCAGTTCTTC
cdr3_aa: CASSEFLASSYNEQFF

d_call: TRBD1
cdr3_length: 15
v_call: TRBV6-1
clone_size: NA
j_call: TRBJ2-2
cdr3_nt: TGTGCCAGCAGTGAATGGACAGGGGAGTCCGGGGAGCTGTTTTTT
cdr3_aa: CASSEWTGESGELFF

d_call: NA
cdr3_length: 12
v_call: TRBV29-1
clone_size: NA
j_call: TRBJ2-5
cdr3_nt: TGCAGCGCTTGGGGGCAGGGTGAGACCCAGTACTTC
cdr3_aa: CSAWGQGETQYF

d_call: NA
cdr3_length: 16
v_call: TRBV5-1
clone_size: NA
j_call: TRBJ2-5
cdr3_nt: TGCGCCAGCAGCCTAGTCCGAGGGCCGGAAGGAGAGACCCAGTACTTC
cdr3_aa: CASSLVRGPEGETQYF

d_call: TRBD1
cdr3_length: 14
v_call: TRBV30
clone_size: NA
j_call: TRBJ1-5
cdr3_nt: TGTGCCTGGAGGGAGGACAGGGGGGATCAGCCCCAGCATTTT
cdr3_aa: CAWREDRGDQPQHF

d_call: TRBD2
cdr3_length: 15
v_call: TRBV6-5
clone_size: NA
j_call: TRBJ2-1
cdr3_nt: TGTGCCAGCAGTTACGTAGCTAGCGGCGACAATGAGCAGTTCTTC
cdr3_aa: CASSYVASGDNEQFF

d_call: NA
cdr3_length: 16
v_call: TRBV7-8
clone_size: NA
j_call: TRBJ1-5
cdr3_nt: TGTGCCAGCAGCTTAAAGGAGTCATTCGTCAATCAGCCCCAGCATTTT
cdr3_aa: CASSLKESFVNQPQHF

d_call: TRBD2
cdr3_length: 16
v_call: TRBV7-8
clone_size: few
j_call: TRBJ2-2
cdr3_nt: TGTGCCAGCAGATTTCCAATTAGCGGGTCAAGGGGGGAGCTGTTTTTT
cdr3_aa: CASRFPISGSRGELFF

d_call: TRBD2
cdr3_length: 15
v_call: TRBV7-6
clone_size: NA
j_call: TRBJ2-1
cdr3_nt: TGTGCCAGCAGCTTAGCTAGCGGGAGCGGAGGGGAGCAGTTCTTC
cdr3_aa: CASSLASGSGGEQFF

d_call: TRBD2
cdr3_length: 19
v_call: TRBV11-2
clone_size: few
j_call: TRBJ2-1
cdr3_nt: TGTGCCAGCAGCCATCTGGGGGGGGGAGTGATTGCCCTGGGCAATGAGCAGTTCTTC
cdr3_aa: CASSHLGGGVIALGNEQFF

d_call: NA
cdr3_length: 14
v_call: TRBV14
clone_size: NA
j_call: TRBJ1-6
cdr3_nt: TGTGCCAGCAGCCAAGAATGGCCGCGGTCACCCCTCCACTTT
cdr3_aa: CASSQEWPRSPLHF

d_call: TRBD2
cdr3_length: 16
v_call: TRBV7-3
clone_size: NA
j_call: TRBJ2-1
cdr3_nt: TGTGCCAGCAGCTTAACGCTAGCGGGGATATACAATGAGCAGTTCTTC
cdr3_aa: CASSLTLAGIYNEQFF

d_call: NA
cdr3_length: 14
v_call: TRBV5-4
clone_size: NA
j_call: TRBJ2-1
cdr3_nt: TGTGCCAGCAGTATCCAGGGGTCCTACAATGAGCAGTTCTTC
cdr3_aa: CASSIQGSYNEQFF

d_call: NA
cdr3_length: 14
v_call: TRBV19
clone_size: NA
j_call: TRBJ1-5
cdr3_nt: TGTGCCAGTAGTATTAGACAGGTCAATCAGCCCCAGCATTTT
cdr3_aa: CASSIRQVNQPQHF

d_call: TRBD1
cdr3_length: 15
v_call: TRBV7-6
clone_size: NA
j_call: TRBJ2-2
cdr3_nt: TGTGCCAGCAGCTCCGACAGGGGTCACACCGGGGAGCTGTTTTTT
cdr3_aa: CASSSDRGHTGELFF

d_call: TRBD2
cdr3_length: 18
v_call: TRBV27
clone_size: NA
j_call: TRBJ2-7
cdr3_nt: TGTGCCAGCAGTAAGTCCCGACCCGGAAGCGGGGTATCCTACGAGCAGTACTTC
cdr3_aa: CASSKSRPGSGVSYEQYF

d_call: NA
cdr3_length: 14
v_call: TRBV29-1
clone_size: NA
j_call: TRBJ2-1
cdr3_nt: TGCAGCGTTGAAAGGGCAGGGACCTACAATGAGCAGTTCTTC
cdr3_aa: CSVERAGTYNEQFF

d_call: TRBD2
cdr3_length: 15
v_call: TRBV9
clone_size: few
j_call: TRBJ2-3
cdr3_nt: TGTGCCAGCAGCCAGGGAGCGGGAGGCCCAGATACGCAGTATTTT
cdr3_aa: CASSQGAGGPDTQYF

d_call: NA
cdr3_length: 15
v_call: TRBV4-1
clone_size: NA
j_call: TRBJ1-2
cdr3_nt: TGCGCCAGCAGCCACCGACAGCGGGACAACTATGGCTACACCTTC
cdr3_aa: CASSHRQRDNYGYTF

d_call: TRBD2
cdr3_length: 12
v_call: TRBV9
clone_size: NA
j_call: TRBJ2-1
cdr3_nt: TGTGCCAGCAGCGCCGCGGGAGATGAGCAGTTCTTC
cdr3_aa: CASSAAGDEQFF

d_call: TRBD1
cdr3_length: 14
v_call: TRBV7-6
clone_size: NA
j_call: TRBJ1-5
cdr3_nt: TGTGCCAGCAGCTTAGACAGGGGAAGTCAGCCCCAGCATTTT
cdr3_aa: CASSLDRGSQPQHF

d_call: TRBD2
cdr3_length: 18
v_call: TRBV5-5
clone_size: NA
j_call: TRBJ2-3
cdr3_nt: TGTGCCAGCACCTTATTACTAGCGGGAGGGCCGAGCACAGATACGCAGTATTTT
cdr3_aa: CASTLLLAGGPSTDTQYF

d_call: NA
cdr3_length: 15
v_call: TRBV21-1
clone_size: NA
j_call: TRBJ2-2
cdr3_nt: TGTGCCAGCAGAAGGAGAGCCATTAACACCGGGGAGCTGTTTTTT
cdr3_aa: CASRRRAINTGELFF

d_call: NA
cdr3_length: 14
v_call: TRBV19
clone_size: NA
j_call: TRBJ2-2
cdr3_nt: TGTGCCAGTAGTATGAACAGGGACACCGGGGAGCTGTTTTTT
cdr3_aa: CASSMNRDTGELFF

d_call: NA
cdr3_length: 17
v_call: TRBV7-9
clone_size: NA
j_call: TRBJ2-5
cdr3_nt: TGTGCCAGCAGCTCCCGCCGGGGGGCCCTGTACCAAGAGACCCAGTACTTC
cdr3_aa: CASSSRRGALYQETQYF

d_call: NA
cdr3_length: 9
v_call: TRBV7-9
clone_size: few
j_call: TRBJ2-3
cdr3_nt: TGTTCCGGGGGAGATACGCAGTATTTT
cdr3_aa: CSGGDTQYF

d_call: TRBD2
cdr3_length: 13
v_call: TRBV27
clone_size: NA
j_call: TRBJ2-5
cdr3_nt: TGTGCCAGCAGCCAACTAGCGAGGGAGACCCAGTACTTC
cdr3_aa: CASSQLARETQYF